This T cell receptor (beta chain) was retrieved from a study of breast tumors, draining lymph nodes, adjacent tissues (dated by TCRdb to between 2015 and 2016). Regarding the complete study: In breast cancer patients, the study compared the TCR beta repertoires of tumor, adjacent nontumor tissue and axillary lymph nodes. In human breast cancer, the study set out to evaluate how tumor, surrounding tissue and draining lymph node repertoires relate to one another and whether T cells may move between these sites.

From the germline V gene (reference sequence), CDR1 is MNHNY and CDR2 is SVGAGI. Taken from cysteine to phenylalanine, the CDR3 has 10 residues. Left in the record is the CDR3 DNA by itself, 30 bases read in frame from the first base. Trimming removed 8 bases from V and 9 bases from J, leaving 7 bases between the germline ends. Data came from an Illumina HiSeq 2000. Multiplex PCR amplification was used to generate the TCR beta chain libraries. The amplified TCR beta chain products were analyzed by high-throughput sequencing. In TCRdb, the public reads were trimmed at Q25 with fastp and aligned with MiXCR, with productive beta chains retained. Rows are combined by CDR3 protein, so each entry shows the most common genes and DNA. This sample comprises around 230,000 distinct CDR3 sequences, approximately 36% of them detected only once. Jointly, the top ten make up 3.6% of the sample. On this clonotype itself: What antigen it recognizes has not been identified. No base qualities exist here, and no much larger clone lies one base off it.

The lymph node samples were taken from the axillary draining lymph nodes of breast cancer patients. Study-wide findings and limitations: A scenario in which most tumor T cells derive from the lymph node and then expand within tumor tissue was judged to be consistent with the data. In luminal-like breast cancer, tumor and nontumor tissue repertoires resembled each other significantly more than in basal-like breast cancer. Tumor T-cell repertoires showed less diversity than lymph node repertoires and more diversity than nontumor tissue repertoires, and tumor T-cell repertoires showed preferential V and J gene usage. The conclusion that tumor T cells originate in lymph nodes was presented as consistent with a hypothesis rather than as directly demonstrated.

The clonotype comes from a female donor with breast cancer. Some clones in this sample may be carry-over from other donors' samples. The V gene is TRBV6-6 and the J gene is TRBJ2-2, with no reliable assignment of the D segment. Material for sequencing was axillary lymph node tissue. The CDR3 in this case is CASGDRELFF. The DNA sequence is as follows: TGTGCCAGCGGCGACAGGGAGCTGTTTTTT.